These 31 T cell receptor beta chains were all obtained from the same sample, sequenced in a study of OX40 agonist ivuxolimab in advanced cancers. Sequenced by immunoSEQ multiplex PCR; TCRdb stores in-frame clones only, minus some. Among some 76,000 clones listed, roughly nine tenths were seen once. Sequenced material: CD4+ or CD8+ T cells sorted from blood, taken in a trial of the OX40 agonist ivuxolimab. These receptors were taken from an adult with an advanced solid tumor such as melanoma, head and neck, liver or kidney cancer.

Here the CDR3 reads CASSLSDGEAFF. CDR3 nucleotides: TGTGCCAGCAGCTTATCTGACGGTGAAGCTTTCTTT. V is TRBV7-9 and J is TRBJ1-1, with D uncertain. CDR3 size: 12 residues. V dropped 2 bases and J dropped 7 bases, with 8 bases sitting between them. Germline V gene data show CDR1 as SEHNR and CDR2 as FQNEAQ (reference sequence).

This clone occurred once. CDR3 coding DNA: TGCGCCAGCAGCCAAGGGTTCACAGGGGGGATCTCCTACGAGCAGTACTTC. Translating gives CASSQGFTGGISYEQYF. The chain uses TRBV4-3 and TRBJ2-7; 8 bases fit TRBD1. The CDR3 runs 17 residues. Unmatched junction bases numbered 8, after V lost 1 base and J lost 0 bases. Germline V gene data show CDR1 as LGHNA and CDR2 as YSLEER.

The rearrangement joins TRBV7-9 to TRBJ2-5; D may be TRBD1 (6 bases). V lost 5 bases and J lost 1, with 11 bases in between. The germline CDR1 and CDR2 sequences are SEHNR and FQNEAQ (reference sequence). CDR3 size: 14 residues. This chain's CDR3 is CASSKSGVQETQYF. CDR3 coding DNA: TGTGCCAGCAGCAAGTCAGGGGTCCAAGAGACCCAGTACTTC.

This chain joins TRBV4-1 and TRBJ2-1; TRBD2 matches at 7 bases. The CDR3 runs to 16 residues. V shed 4 bases, J shed 5 bases, and the junction held 11 bases outside the gene matches. Per the germline V gene, CDR1 is MGHRA and CDR2 is YSYEKL. CDR3 coding DNA: TGCGCCAGCAGCCCCCTCTTCCGGGGGGAGAACAATGAGCAGTTCTTC. Amino acids: CASSPLFRGENNEQFF.

The chain recombines TRBV11-3 with TRBJ1-4; 9 nucleotides line up with TRBD1. This CDR3 is 16 amino acids long. Germline V gives CDR1 SGHNT, CDR2 YENEEA. After removal of 5 bases from V and 7 bases from J, the junction contained 11 bases not matched to a gene. The chain's CDR3 is CASSPRGTGRIEKLFF. Here the CDR3 DNA reads TGTGCCAGCAGCCCTCGGGGGACAGGGCGGATTGAAAAACTGTTTTTT.

The V call is TRBV11-2, the J call TRBJ2-1; D tentatively fits TRBD1 or TRBD2 (5 bases each). CDR3 length: 12 residues. V was shortened by 5 bases and J by 12 bases, with 14 bases between the two germline ends. Germline CDR1 and CDR2: SGHAT and FQNNGV. The CDR3 reads CASSPGTERQFF. The DNA of the CDR3 is TGTGCCAGCAGCCCTGGGACGGAAAGGCAGTTCTTC.

This clone was observed a handful of times. V and J are TRBV5-1 and TRBJ2-3; 12 bases match TRBD2. Germline V gene data show CDR1 as SGHRS and CDR2 as YFSETQ. CDR3 size: 18 residues. V shed 7 bases, J shed 5 bases, and the junction held 17 bases outside the gene matches. The CDR3 coding sequence is TGCGCCAGCCCACGGGTGGGGCTAGCGGGGGGGCAAGAAGATACGCAGTATTTT. Protein: CASPRVGLAGGQEDTQYF.

The chain is built from TRBV5-1 and TRBJ2-1, with D uncertain. V was pared by 1 base and J by 8 bases, with 4 bases between. Looked up from germline, CDR1 is SGHRS and CDR2 is YFSETQ. This CDR3 comprises 11 residues. The CDR3 sequence is CASSLTYEQFF. In DNA, the CDR3 is TGCGCCAGCAGCTTGACGTATGAGCAGTTCTTC.

Remarks on this clone: With a much larger clone just one base away, this may be a read error. Other nucleotide sequences in the sample specify the same CDR3. V usage is TRBV30 and J usage is TRBJ1-3; no firm D call. V gave up 4 bases and J gave up 0 bases, with 4 bases separating them. This CDR3 is built from 12 residues. The germline gives CDR1 GTSNPN, CDR2 SVGIG (reference sequence). The CDR3 reads CAWKASGNTIYF. The CDR3 DNA sequence: TGTGCCTGGAAAGCCTCTGGAAACACCATATATTTT.

This clone was observed once. The chain recombines TRBV9 with TRBJ2-2; D is unresolved. Germline-derived CDR1 and CDR2 are SGDLS and YYNGEE. Trimming shortened V by 0 bases and J by 3 bases, and 15 bases separated the two germline ends. This CDR3 has 17 amino acids. The CDR3 protein is CASSVEYGSTYTGELFF. The CDR3 nucleotides read TGTGCCAGCAGCGTAGAGTACGGGTCCACCTACACCGGGGAGCTGTTTTTT.

V is TRBV5-4 and J is TRBJ1-1; TRBD1 is a possible D gene (6 bases). There are 13 residues in the CDR3. Germline V gene sequence: CDR1 SGHNT, CDR2 YYREEE (reference sequence). The V gene lost 0 bases and the J gene lost 4 bases, with 7 bases spanning the gap. For the CDR3, the DNA is TGTGCCAGCAGCTTGGACAGGGCCACTGAAGCTTTCTTT. This encodes CASSLDRATEAFF.

The chain's CDR3 is CASSGTVNTGELFF. DNA of the CDR3: TGTGCCAGCTCCGGGACGGTGAACACCGGGGAGCTGTTTTTT. The J gene is TRBJ2-2, the V gene TRBV2, with D possibly being TRBD1 or TRBD2 (5 bases each). This CDR3 spans 14 amino acids. The germline gives CDR1 SNHLY, CDR2 FYNNEI. Trimming pared 8 bases from V and 1 base from J, leaving 11 bases between. Complete variable domain (other parts from reference TRBV2 and TRBJ2-2): EPEVTQTPSHQVTQMGQEVILRCVPISNHLYFYWYRQILGQKVEFLVSFYNNEISEKSEIFDDQFSVERPDGSNFTLKIRSTKLEDSAMYFCASSGTVNTGELFFGEGSRLTVL.

This clone was seen a few times. The CDR3 is CARMDPQHF. The DNA of the CDR3 is TGTGCCAGAATGGACCCCCAGCATTTT. The chain uses TRBV21-1 and TRBJ1-5. TRBV21-1 is described as a pseudogene. The CDR3 spans 9 residues.

The chain couples TRBV9 to TRBJ2-1; no definite D call. Per the germline V gene, CDR1 is SGDLS and CDR2 is YYNGEE. The CDR3 has 13 residues. Between the trimmed V and J ends, which lost 0 bases and 5 bases, there was a span of 6 bases. The CDR3 coding sequence is TGTGCCAGCAGCGTAGATCTTGACAATGAGCAGTTCTTC. Protein product: CASSVDLDNEQFF.

The CDR3 is CASSSFSGQGAREQYF. The DNA for the CDR3 is TGTGCCAGCAGCTCATTCTCGGGACAGGGGGCTCGGGAGCAGTACTTC. The chain recombines TRBV11-2 with TRBJ2-7; 12 nucleotides agree with TRBD1. The CDR3 sequence is 16 residues long. The germline V gene has CDR1 SGHAT and CDR2 FQNNGV. V was pared by 4 bases and J by 7 bases, with 11 bases of the junction left unmatched. The full variable domain, rest sourced from reference TRBV11-2 and TRBJ2-7, is EAGVAQSPRYKIIEKRQSVAFWCNPISGHATLYWYQQILGQGPKLLIQFQNNGVVDDSQLPKDRFSAERLKGVDSTLKIQPAKLEDSAVYLCASSSFSGQGAREQYFGPGTRLTVT.

The gene calls are TRBV5-1 and TRBJ2-1; 12 bases match TRBD2. CDR1 and CDR2 (germline): SGHRS, YFSETQ. The CDR3 runs 16 residues. V lost 1 base, J lost 7 bases, and 6 bases stayed unmatched. The CDR3 reads CASSLKLAGGYNEQFF. CDR3 DNA: TGCGCCAGCAGCTTGAAACTAGCGGGGGGTTATAATGAGCAGTTCTTC.

This chain uses TRBV27 with TRBJ1-5; 8 bases are a match to TRBD1. CDR1 is MNHEY and CDR2 is SMNVEV in the germline V gene (reference sequence). The V segment lost 5 bases and the J segment 7 bases; nucleotides outside the gene matches: 7. The CDR3 has 14 amino acids. The CDR3 region has the DNA TGTGCCAGCAGTATAACAGGGGGATTGCAGCCCCAGCATTTT. Translated: CASSITGGLQPQHF.

The chain employs TRBV6-5 and TRBJ1-1; D gene ambiguous. Germline CDR1 and CDR2: MNHEY and SVGAGI. The CDR3 has 15 residues. V was cut by 5 bases and J by 4 bases, with 17 bases left in between. The CDR3 DNA follows: TGTGCCAGCAGTCCGTTCACCGGGGTGGGCACTGAAGCTTTCTTT. Its protein is CASSPFTGVGTEAFF.

The chain joins TRBV5-1 to TRBJ2-7; 13 bases align to TRBD2. The CDR3 is made up of 14 amino acids. With V trimmed by 4 bases and J by 5 bases, 3 bases remained unmatched. Germline CDR1 and CDR2: SGHRS and YFSETQ. Here the CDR3 DNA reads TGCGCCAGCAGCATGACTAGCGGGGGGAACGAGCAGTACTTC. Translating it yields CASSMTSGGNEQYF.

This clone was seen only a few times. The rearrangement links TRBV11-2 to TRBJ1-1; D is uncertain. CDR3 length: 13 amino acids. Germline V gene sequence: CDR1 SGHAT, CDR2 FQNNGV. Trimming shortened V by 5 bases and J by 3 bases, and 10 bases separated the two germline ends. The CDR3 here is CASSLEAHTEAFF. CDR3 DNA: TGTGCCAGCAGCCTCGAGGCACACACTGAAGCTTTCTTT.

V gene TRBV7-9 combines with J gene TRBJ2-7; D unresolved. This CDR3 spans 13 amino acids. CDR1 SEHNR and CDR2 FQNEAQ come from the germline V gene (reference sequence). V lost 5 bases, J lost 3 bases, and 11 bases lay in between. The CDR3 nucleotides read TGTGCCAGCAGCGCCACCTCGGACTACGAGCAGTACTTC. Protein sequence: CASSATSDYEQYF.

The chain has TRBV4-1 and TRBJ2-7, with D maybe TRBD2 (6 bases). Germline CDR1 reads MGHRA; CDR2 reads YSYEKL. Trimming cost V 4 bases and J 3 bases, with 13 bases left between them. The CDR3 loop spans 14 amino acids. The CDR3 DNA is TGCGCCAGCAGCCCCACGGCGGGGTTCTACGAGCAGTACTTC. Translation gives CASSPTAGFYEQYF.

CDR3 DNA sequence: TGTGCCAGTACTCAGGGGGTGAACTATGGCTACACCTTC. Translating it yields CASTQGVNYGYTF. The chain links TRBV9 to TRBJ1-2; 7 nucleotides agree with TRBD1. Germline V gives CDR1 SGDLS, CDR2 YYNGEE. J was trimmed by 2 bases and V by 8 bases; bases with no gene match: 6. CDR3 size: 13 residues.

The chain has TRBV10-3 and TRBJ2-6, with 7 bases lining up with TRBD1. Unmatched junction bases numbered 5, after V lost 10 bases and J lost 2 bases. The CDR3 contains 14 residues. Germline V gene sequence: CDR1 ENHRY, CDR2 SYGVKD. CDR3 in DNA: TGTGCCACCCTCGACAGGGCTGGGGCCAACGTCCTGACTTTC. Translated: CATLDRAGANVLTF.

This chain connects TRBV12-5 to TRBJ2-7; maybe TRBD2 (6 bases). Germline CDR1 and CDR2: LGHNT and FRNRAP. V shed 9 bases and J shed 0 bases, with 12 bases lying between them. The CDR3 covers 13 residues. CDR3 sequence: CASRRTNSYEQYF. The DNA of the CDR3 is TGTGCTAGCAGGAGGACTAACTCCTACGAGCAGTACTTC.

V is TRBV11-2 and J is TRBJ1-6; TRBD1 matches at 7 bases. In germline, CDR1 is SGHAT, CDR2 FQNNGV. Trimming cost V 6 bases and J 13 bases; bases outside gene matches: 12. The CDR3 has 14 amino acids. The CDR3 reads CASSIGQAIIPLHF. The DNA of the CDR3 is TGTGCCAGCAGTATCGGACAGGCCATAATCCCCCTCCACTTT.

The genes are TRBV10-2 and TRBJ1-1; D possibly corresponds to TRBD1 (6 bases). The CDR3 covers 15 residues. Trimming removed 2 bases from V and 5 bases from J, with 15 bases in between. Germline V CDR1 and CDR2: WSHSY, SAAADI. The CDR3 DNA sequence: TGCGCCAGCAGTGAGACAGGGATCGTCGGGACTGAAGCTTTCTTT. Protein: CASSETGIVGTEAFF.

The table lists this clone with a count of one. The chain has TRBV7-2 and TRBJ2-6; D remains unclear. V was cut by 2 bases and J by 0 bases, with 11 bases left in between. Germline CDR1 and CDR2: SGHTA and FQGNSA. The CDR3 is made up of 17 amino acids. CDR3 sequence reads: CASSLQFPYSGANVLTF. The CDR3 DNA follows: TGTGCCAGCAGCTTACAATTTCCATACTCTGGGGCCAACGTCCTGACTTTC.

This clone is a singleton in its sample. V and J are TRBV7-9 and TRBJ1-1; D unclear. The V and J ends lost 2 bases and 4 bases respectively, with 5 bases between them. The CDR3 extends over 12 amino acids. Germline V gene data show CDR1 as SEHNR and CDR2 as FQNEAQ (reference sequence). The DNA of the CDR3 is TGTGCCAGCAGCTTAAGCAGCACTGAAGCTTTCTTT. Its protein product is CASSLSSTEAFF.

V gene TRBV4-2 combines with J gene TRBJ2-7; D is uncertain. Looked up from germline, CDR1 is LGHNA and CDR2 is YNFKEQ. The CDR3 covers 15 residues. V shed 0 bases and J shed 3 bases, with 12 bases lying between them. Written as DNA, the CDR3 is TGTGCCAGCAGCCAAGAATTCGGCTCAGGCTACGAGCAGTACTTC. Residues: CASSQEFGSGYEQYF.

The chain links TRBV27 to TRBJ2-7; D tentatively fits TRBD1 or TRBD2 (5 bases each). The CDR3 is made up of 14 amino acids. V was pared by 0 bases and J by 7 bases, with 13 bases between. CDR1 is MNHEY and CDR2 is SMNVEV in the germline V gene (reference sequence). The CDR3 DNA follows: TGTGCCAGCAGTTTATCGATCGGGGCCCCAGAGCAGTACTTC. Translating it yields CASSLSIGAPEQYF.